The 21 T cell receptor beta chains below all came from one sample that was sequenced in a study of Ad26.COV2.S vaccination and SARS-CoV-2 variants. The table came from immunoSEQ multiplex PCR; TCRdb's copy has only in-frame clones and leaves some out. The sample lists roughly 380,000 clones; approximately 90% were seen once. Treatment of the sample: 15 to 20 received Ad26.COV2.S at low or high dose, single or two shots; about 5 received placebo; per-sample allocation not given. Collection of samples fell on day 63 after the first vaccine or placebo injection. Sample: peripheral blood, taken in a trial of Ad26.COV2.S vaccine versus placebo. These receptors originate from a person aged 18-65 years who received the Ad26.COV2.S COVID-19 vaccine or a placebo.

The chain links TRBV12-3 or TRBV12-4 to TRBJ1-2; no firm D call. The germline V and J ends were trimmed by 5 bases and 2 bases, with 9 bases remaining between them. This CDR3 contains 13 residues. Here the CDR3 DNA reads TGTGCCAGCAGTCCAGAACGAAACTATGGCTACACCTTC. Amino acid sequence: CASSPERNYGYTF.

V usage is TRBV2 and J usage is TRBJ2-5, with D possibly TRBD2 on 6 matching bases. V gave up 6 bases and J gave up 0 bases, with 8 bases separating them. The CDR3 sequence is 13 residues long. CDR1 is SNHLY, CDR2 FYNNEI, per germline. The CDR3 sequence is CASRGGYQETQYF. The CDR3, as DNA: TGTGCCAGCAGGGGGGGATACCAAGAGACCCAGTACTTC.

J is TRBJ2-7 and V is TRBV4-1; D is tentatively TRBD1 or TRBD2 (5 bases each). The length of the CDR3 is 16 residues. The V and J ends lost 1 base and 7 bases respectively, with 20 bases between them. Germline CDR1 MGHRA, CDR2 YSYEKL. CDR3 region: CASSQGRRSGTGEQYF. The CDR3 region has the DNA TGCGCCAGCAGCCAAGGGAGGAGGTCAGGGACGGGGGAGCAGTACTTC.

This chain links TRBV5-5 with TRBJ1-5; D uncertain. V was shortened by 0 bases and J by 6 bases, with 13 bases between the two germline ends. Per the germline V gene, CDR1 is SGHKS and CDR2 is YYEKEE (reference sequence). This CDR3 is 15 amino acids long. The CDR3 coding sequence is TGTGCCAGCAGCTTGGAGTGGGATTCCCGTCAGCCCCAGCATTTT. This codes for CASSLEWDSRQPQHF.

In this sample, this clone turned up once. The genes are TRBV30 and TRBJ2-3; D is perhaps TRBD2 (6 bases). The length of the CDR3 is 13 residues. Germline assignment: CDR1 GTSNPN and CDR2 SVGIG (reference sequence). V lost 5 bases, J lost 1 base, and 10 bases lay in between. In nucleotides, the CDR3 is TGTGCCTGGTGGGACTTGGGCACAGATACGCAGTATTTT. Translation: CAWWDLGTDTQYF.

CDR3: CASSRDRTQPQHF. The CDR3 DNA reads as TGTGCCAGCAGCCGGGACAGGACGCAGCCCCAGCATTTT. The rearrangement uses TRBV5-4 and TRBJ1-5; 8 bases line up with TRBD1. The CDR3 is made up of 13 amino acids. Germline trimming cut 4 bases from V and 7 bases from J; bases unmatched to any gene: 4. Germline assignment: CDR1 SGHNT and CDR2 YYREEE (reference sequence).

Only a few counts were recorded for this clone. The V and J genes are TRBV7-2 and TRBJ2-1, with 9 bases aligning to TRBD2. The V gene end was trimmed by 5 bases and the J gene end by 4 bases; junction bases not matched to a gene: 6. CDR1 is SGHTA and CDR2 is FQGNSA in the germline V gene. This CDR3 has 15 amino acids. This CDR3 reads CASSQTSGPYNEQFF. The CDR3 DNA reads as TGTGCCAGCAGCCAGACTAGCGGACCTTACAATGAGCAGTTCTTC.

The rearrangement links TRBV28 to TRBJ1-4, with D perhaps TRBD1 (5 bases). Germline CDR1 is MDHEN and CDR2 is SYDVKM. The germline V and J ends were trimmed by 4 bases and 13 bases, with 10 bases remaining between them. CDR3 length equals 11 residues. The CDR3 DNA reads as TGTGCCAGCAGTTGGGGGAGTATACTGTTTTTT. It encodes CASSWGSILFF.

The J gene is TRBJ1-5, the V gene TRBV30, with 7 bases identical to TRBD1. The CDR3 length is 15 residues. Trimming removed 0 bases from V and 3 bases from J; junction bases left unmatched: 5. In germline, CDR1 is GTSNPN, CDR2 SVGIG (reference sequence). The CDR3 spells CAWSVFDRANQPQHF. CDR3 sequence (DNA): TGTGCCTGGAGTGTATTTGACAGGGCCAATCAGCCCCAGCATTTT.

The chain is built from TRBV7-2 and TRBJ1-5, with a possible D match to TRBD1 (5 bases). V shed 5 bases and J shed 7 bases, with 15 bases lying between them. This CDR3 spans 14 amino acids. Germline values: CDR1 SGHTA, CDR2 FQGNSA. The CDR3 nucleotides are TGTGCCAGCAGCGGCGCGCAGGGCCAACAGCCCCAGCATTTT. This translates into CASSGAQGQQPQHF. Full variable domain (missing parts from reference TRBV7-2 and TRBJ1-5): GAGVSQSPSNKVTEKGKDVELRCDPISGHTALYWYRQSLGQGLEFLIYFQGNSAPDKSGLPSDRFSAERTGGSVSTLTIQRTQQEDSAVYLCASSGAQGQQPQHFGDGTRLSIL.

This chain links TRBV7-6 with TRBJ2-5, with D perhaps TRBD2 (5 bases). Trimming stripped 6 bases from V and 5 bases from J, with 13 bases between. Germline loops: CDR1 SGHVS, CDR2 FNYEAQ. CDR3 length: 13 residues. This CDR3 reads CASSNSVEETQYF. Written as DNA, the CDR3 is TGTGCCAGCAGTAATAGCGTAGAGGAGACCCAGTACTTC.

The chain has TRBV7-2 and TRBJ2-6; no definite D call. The CDR3 length is 14 residues. Between the trimmed V and J ends, which lost 3 bases and 3 bases, there was a span of 6 bases. Per germline, CDR1 SGHTA and CDR2 FQGNSA. The CDR3 bases are TGTGCCAGCAGCTTTAAGGGTGGGGCCAACGTCCTGACTTTC. Protein product: CASSFKGGANVLTF.

The count of this clone is one. This rearrangement joins TRBV6-5 to TRBJ2-3; D call uncertain. Germline loops: CDR1 MNHEY, CDR2 SVGAGI. The CDR3 loop spans 16 amino acids. V was clipped by 0 bases and J by 8 bases, with 18 bases between them. The DNA of the CDR3 is TGTGCCAGCAGTTACTCCCACTCCCAAGCTACGGCTACGCAGTATTTT. Translated: CASSYSHSQATATQYF.

The genes are TRBV9 and TRBJ2-2; 9 bases line up with TRBD1. This CDR3 comprises 18 residues. Germline assignment: CDR1 SGDLS and CDR2 YYNGEE. After removal of 0 bases from V and 3 bases from J, the junction contained 9 bases not matched to a gene. As DNA, the CDR3 is TGTGCCAGCAGCGTAGAAGGGTGGGGGACAGGGCACACCGGGGAGCTGTTTTTT. Protein: CASSVEGWGTGHTGELFF.

A word on this clone: Compared with germline, one end of the junction differs, possibly owing to a read error. The chain couples TRBV18 to TRBJ1-1; D gene unclear. Germline CDR1 reads KGHSH; CDR2 reads LQKENI. The CDR3 contains 15 residues. The CDR3: CASSPQYTLNTEAFF. For the CDR3, the DNA is TGTGCCAGCTCGCCACAATATACCCTGAACACTGAAGCTTTCTTT.

The rearrangement joins TRBV11-2 to TRBJ2-5; either TRBD1 or TRBD2 may fit D (7 bases each). Trimming shortened V by 6 bases and J by 0 bases, and 20 bases separated the two germline ends. The CDR3 totals 17 residues. Germline CDR1 and CDR2: SGHAT and FQNNGV. The CDR3 sequence is CASSPPQGGGHQETQYF. The CDR3 DNA follows: TGTGCCAGCAGTCCCCCCCAGGGGGGGGGCCACCAAGAGACCCAGTACTTC.

The V and J genes are TRBV6-6 and TRBJ2-2, with D possibly TRBD1 on 7 matching bases. There are 16 residues in the CDR3. From germline, CDR1 is MNHNY and CDR2 SVGAGI (reference sequence). Trimming stripped 2 bases from V and 3 bases from J, with 13 bases between. The CDR3 here is CASSYRRGQDTGELFF. CDR3 nucleotides: TGTGCCAGCAGTTACCGGAGGGGGCAAGACACCGGGGAGCTGTTTTTT.

The CDR3 is CATRKLSTGELFF. The CDR3 bases are TGTGCCACCAGGAAGCTCTCAACCGGGGAGCTGTTTTTT. The chain combines TRBV24-1 with TRBJ2-2, with D unclear. The V gene lost 7 bases and the J gene lost 5 bases, with 10 bases spanning the gap. From germline, CDR1 is KGHDR and CDR2 SFDVKD. This CDR3 is 13 amino acids long.

The genes are TRBV27 and TRBJ1-4; a possible D gene is TRBD1 (5 bases). Trimming cost V 3 bases and J 7 bases, with 18 bases left between them. The CDR3 has 16 residues. Germline assignment: CDR1 MNHEY and CDR2 SMNVEV (reference sequence). DNA of the CDR3: TGTGCCAGCAGTTTGAATCCCCCCCCAAGGGGTGAAAAACTGTTTTTT. It translates to CASSLNPPPRGEKLFF.

This chain links TRBV21-1 with TRBJ2-7. TRBV21-1 counts as a pseudogene. This CDR3 is 17 amino acids long. The CDR3 DNA sequence: TGTGCCAGCACCCCCCGTTTGGATCACGTGAGCTCCTACGAGCAGTACTTC. It is translated as CASTPRLDHVSSYEQYF.

V is TRBV30 and J is TRBJ2-1; 11 bases align to TRBD2. There are 15 residues in the CDR3. Germline V lookup: CDR1 GTSNPN, CDR2 SVGIG (reference sequence). V shed 2 bases and J 6 bases; nucleotides not matched to a gene: 6. CDR3 coding DNA: TGTGCCTGGAGTCGGGCTAGCGGGGGGTTCAATGAGCAGTTCTTC. Its translation is CAWSRASGGFNEQFF. Filled out from reference TRBV30 and TRBJ2-1, the complete variable domain reads SQTIHQWPATLVQPVGSPLSLECTVEGTSNPNLYWYRQAAGRGLQLLFYSVGIGQISSEVPQNLSASRPQDRQFILSSKKLLLSDSGFYLCAWSRASGGFNEQFFGPGTRLTVL.